This T cell receptor beta chain was captured in a study of Ad26.COV2.S vaccination and SARS-CoV-2 variants. Whole-study context: The donor participated in the COV1001 trial, in its Ad26.COV2.S arm.

The treatment denotes: over 15 received Ad26.COV2.S at low or high dose, single or two shots; 5 received placebo; per-sample allocation not given. Specimen acquisition occurred on day 63 following the initial vaccine or placebo injection. The table came from immunoSEQ multiplex PCR; TCRdb's copy has only in-frame clones and leaves some out. The table shows fewer than 500,000 clones, with about 91% occurring only once. Regarding the study as a whole: Breadth, reportedly substantial, characterized the spike-specific CD8+ and CD4+ T cell responses after vaccination. Spike-specific TCR breadth ran higher among vaccine recipients than placebo recipients.

Of note for this clone: Its antigen remains unidentified.

The V end lost 1 base, the J end lost 0 bases, and 10 bases lay between the germline ends. This CDR3 is 16 amino acids long. Germline values: CDR1 LNHDA, CDR2 SQIVND (reference sequence). This chain connects TRBV19 to TRBJ2-1, with D perhaps matching TRBD1 (5 bases). This sequence originates from a person aged 18 to 59 who received the Ad26.COV2.S COVID-19 vaccine or a placebo. The specimen comprised peripheral blood, sampled in a trial of Ad26.COV2.S vaccine versus placebo. The CDR3 nucleotides read TGTGCCAGTAGTATAGCAGGGTTTAGCTCCTACAATGAGCAGTTCTTC. It codes for CASSIAGFSSYNEQFF.